This TCR beta chain is from a study of resident and recirculating memory T cells in vitiligo. The wider study: Epidermis came from shave biopsies of lesional and nonlesional sites, plus PBMCs.

The length of the CDR3 is 14 residues. The junction had 0 bases not matched to a gene; V was cut back by 3 bases and J by 2 bases. Germline lookup yields CDR1 MNHNS and CDR2 SASEGT. General observations from the study: Clonality differed among vitiligo lesions, with no unique dominant clone. Non-conserved TCRs across sites and patients suggested distinct clones per lesion.

The repertoire was sequenced with immunoSEQ multiplex PCR; TCRdb's copy has only in-frame clones and lacks some. The sample comprises tens of thousands of clones, 90% to 95% of which are singletons, and 4.9% rests with the top ten. About this clone itself: Its antigen is unknown.

Anyone treated within the previous three months was excluded. The sample taken for sequencing was blood. This clonotype originated in a male donor with vitiligo. This chain connects TRBV6-1 to TRBJ1-5; 8 bases are shared with TRBD1. The CDR3 is CASSETGGNQPQHF. Written as DNA, the CDR3 is TGTGCCAGCAGTGAGACAGGGGGCAATCAGCCCCAGCATTTT.